This TCR beta chain appears in the sequencing data of a study of cytomegalovirus exposure and HLA in healthy donors. Study-wide results and limits: HLA-A and HLA-B allele assignments for most subjects were reportedly predicted accurately using TCR beta sequences.

Comment on this clone: What it recognizes is unknown.

CDR1 and CDR2 (germline): SNHLY, FYNNEI. V lost 5 bases to trimming and J lost 5 bases; unmatched junction nucleotides: 3. The CDR3 is 12 amino acids. Primers included in the PCR were 60 Vbeta and 13 Jbeta primers. Sequencing used immunoSEQ multiplex PCR; TCRdb keeps in-frame clones, though not all of them. Here the sample spans some 170,000 clones, about four fifths being singletons. Sequenced material: PBMCs. This sequence joins TRBV2 and TRBJ2-7; 7 nucleotides match TRBD1. This TCR came from a woman between 18 and 30 years old in good health and CMV-seropositive. The CDR3: CASSYRGDEQYF. CDR3 coding DNA: TGTGCCAGCAGTTACAGGGGCGACGAGCAGTACTTC.